This T cell receptor beta chain was captured in a study of post-analysis software for immune sequencing data (dated by TCRdb to the mid-2010s). Study-level background: Recorded disease courses included relapsing-remitting, secondary progressive and progressive-relapsing multiple sclerosis, with some patients lacking subtype annotation. A subset of samples was prepared in parallel using single-end sample barcoding, then pooled and co-amplified after Illumina adapter ligation. Patient repertoires were compared against 10 to 12 previously published healthy control repertoires from donors aged 6 to 25 years. Results the study describes overall, beyond this receptor: Direct clustering with F measure revealed strong co-clustering of samples prepared in the same batch, which led to a batch-effect correction. Normalized Chao1 diversity was significantly lower in multiple sclerosis patients than controls, suggesting substantial peripheral T-cell clonal expansion. The multiple sclerosis patient group was slightly younger than the control group.

The meaning of the sample's time point label: second blood draw from one MS patient after hematopoietic stem cell transplantation. TCR beta repertoires were profiled from peripheral blood of approximately 13 young patients with multiple sclerosis to demonstrate the VDJtools post-analysis software. The multiple sclerosis patients were children and adolescents ranging in age from 6 to 15 years. Remarks on this clonotype: The antigen this receptor binds is unknown. No base quality values were provided; no much bigger clone lies one nucleotide off.

Receptors were amplified or captured by PCR. The sample was run on an Illumina HiSeq 2500. To reduce PCR and sequencing biases, unique molecular identifiers were built into the TCR beta cDNA libraries. Per 1 to 10 million input T cells, approximately 500,000 cDNA molecules were obtained, such that each molecule approximated one T cell. The same protocol used for the earlier healthy control dataset was applied to prepare and sequence the patient libraries. Within a given batch, samples were prepared together, multiplexed and sequenced on the same HiSeq lane. The published analysis was carried out like this. MIGEC was used to process the raw barcoded reads, and molecular identifier groups with only a single read were discarded before consensus assembly and CDR3 extraction. VDJtools was used for post-analysis of the clonotype tables, and diversity was normalized by down-sampling every dataset to the size of the smallest sample. Repertoire overlap clustering matched CDR3 amino acid but not nucleotide sequences to correct batch-related cross-sample contamination. TCRdb trimmed the raw reads at Q25, called clones with MiXCR and kept productive beta chains. Identical CDR3 protein sequences are pooled into one entry, listed with their most common genes and DNA. TCRdb, rather than the study authors, made the V and J calls. A total of some 160,000 distinct CDR3 sequences appear in this sample, around 36% of them only once. Over 25% of the sample rests with the top ten.

The sequence derives from a girl under 18 with multiple sclerosis. Donor details come from another sample of the same person, matched by shared clones. The material sequenced was blood, taken after autologous hematopoietic stem cell transplantation.

The CDR3 in this case is CASSEGTAYEQYF. DNA sequence: TGTGCCAGCAGCGAGGGGACTGCATACGAGCAGTACTTC. The rearranged segments are TRBV7-9 and TRBJ2-5; TRBD2 might be the D gene, on 6 matching bases. The better agreement between TRBJ2-7 and the DNA end casts doubt on the J call. Spanning cysteine to phenylalanine, the CDR3 consists of 13 amino acids. Only the CDR3 part of the read is kept: 39 bases, read in frame from the first base. CDR1 and CDR2 are read off the germline V gene (reference sequence) as SEHNR and FQNEAQ.